The 18 T cell receptor beta chains below come from one sample, sequenced in a study of human versus mouse CDR3 diversity and MHC coevolution. TCRdb's table, derived via immunoSEQ multiplex PCR, lists solely in-frame clones and lacks some. The top ten clones hold over 15% of a sample with 50,000 to 70,000 clones, roughly 93% of them seen once. The sample comprised naive CD4+ T cells from blood. Documented subset: CD45RO-negative CD62L-positive naive CD4 T cells. The receptors here all came from a person aged 55 to 70 in good health.

This chain uses TRBV5-1 with TRBJ2-5; tentatively, D is TRBD2 (6 bases). V lost 4 bases, J lost 2 bases, and 18 bases lay in between. This CDR3 has 16 amino acids. The germline CDR1 and CDR2 sequences are SGHRS and YFSETQ. In nucleotides, the CDR3 is TGCGCCAGCAGCCCTAGACCAGCGGAGGGACAAGAGACCCAGTACTTC. It encodes CASSPRPAEGQETQYF.

DNA of the CDR3: TGTGCCAGCAGCAAAACCCCCGGGACTAGCGGGGCCTCCACAGATACGCAGTATTTT. As protein: CASSKTPGTSGASTDTQYF. The rearrangement uses TRBV21-1 and TRBJ2-3; TRBD2 reflects the table's D call only, with no check against the DNA. TRBV21-1 is termed a pseudogene. The CDR3 is 19 residues long.

The chain recombines TRBV7-9 with TRBJ1-1; possibly TRBD1 for D (5 bases). CDR1 is SEHNR, CDR2 FQNEAQ, per germline (reference sequence). The CDR3 runs 16 residues. Deletions cut 5 bases from V and 0 bases from J, with 16 bases between. CDR3 nucleotides: TGTGCCAGCAGCCAACGAGAGACAGATTTGAACACTGAAGCTTTCTTT. Translation: CASSQRETDLNTEAFF.

The V and J genes are TRBV9 and TRBJ2-7; 7 bases agree with TRBD2. This CDR3 is built from 16 residues. Trimming at V came to 0 bases and at J to 4 bases, leaving 10 bases not matched to a gene. CDR1 is SGDLS and CDR2 is YYNGEE in the germline V gene. CDR3 residues: CASSVGVRGAGYEQYF. CDR3 nucleotide sequence: TGTGCCAGCAGCGTAGGGGTTAGGGGAGCGGGGTACGAGCAGTACTTC.

V usage is TRBV28 and J usage is TRBJ1-6; maybe TRBD1 (6 bases). The ends were cut back, 4 bases at V and 6 bases at J, with 16 bases in the middle. The CDR3 runs 16 residues. The germline V gene encodes CDR1 MDHEN and CDR2 SYDVKM. CDR3 coding DNA: TGTGCCAGCAGTTATCAGGGGACACGCTTTAATTCACCCCTCCACTTT. Residues: CASSYQGTRFNSPLHF.

The J gene is TRBJ2-2, the V gene TRBV30; 14 nucleotides match TRBD2. The CDR3 covers 16 residues. The V segment lost 8 bases and the J segment 0 bases; nucleotides outside the gene matches: 5. CDR1 and CDR2 (germline): GTSNPN, SVGIG (reference sequence). The CDR3 region is CARMTSGRANTGELFF. In nucleotides, the CDR3 is TGTGCCCGAATGACTAGCGGGAGGGCGAACACCGGGGAGCTGTTTTTT. Full variable domain (outside the CDR3, taken from reference TRBV30 and TRBJ2-2): SQTIHQWPATLVQPVGSPLSLECTVEGTSNPNLYWYRQAAGRGLQLLFYSVGIGQISSEVPQNLSASRPQDRQFILSSKKLLLSDSGFYLCARMTSGRANTGELFFGEGSRLTVL.

The chain recombines TRBV11-3 with TRBJ2-1; TRBD2 agrees at 7 bases. V shed 3 bases and J 2 bases; nucleotides not matched to a gene: 4. Germline V CDR1 and CDR2: SGHNT, YENEEA. The CDR3 is made up of 15 amino acids. As DNA, the CDR3 is TGTGCCAGCAGCTTCCTGGCGGGGGCCTACAATGAGCAGTTCTTC. Its translation: CASSFLAGAYNEQFF.

Notes on this clone: Its ends do not fully match the called genes, so a read error is possible. The V gene is TRBV18, the J gene TRBJ1-1, with D unresolved. The CDR3 spans 15 residues. Per the germline V gene, CDR1 is KGHSH and CDR2 is LQKENI. The CDR3 DNA reads TGTGCCAGCTCACCCGCCCCCATACCGAACATTGAAGCTTTCTTT. Encoded protein: CASSPAPIPNIEAFF.

The V call is TRBV7-2, the J call TRBJ2-7; TRBD1 matches at 11 bases. Looked up from germline, CDR1 is SGHTA and CDR2 is FQGNSA. After removal of 5 bases from V and 3 bases from J, the junction contained 9 bases not matched to a gene. CDR3 length equals 16 residues. This chain's CDR3 is CASSRGQGVAGYEQYF. Written as DNA, the CDR3 is TGTGCCAGCAGCAGGGGACAGGGGGTGGCAGGCTACGAGCAGTACTTC. The entire variable domain, with the rest obtained from reference TRBV7-2 and TRBJ2-7, is as follows: GAGVSQSPSNKVTEKGKDVELRCDPISGHTALYWYRQSLGQGLEFLIYFQGNSAPDKSGLPSDRFSAERTGGSVSTLTIQRTQQEDSAVYLCASSRGQGVAGYEQYFGPGTRLTVT.

The chain joins TRBV5-1 to TRBJ1-5; possible D gene TRBD1, 5 bases. Trimming removed 0 bases from V and 5 bases from J, with 12 bases in between. The CDR3 runs to 15 residues. The germline gives CDR1 SGHRS, CDR2 YFSETQ. The CDR3 coding sequence is TGCGCCAGCAGCTTGGGCGGACAAGGGGATCAGCCCCAGCATTTT. Amino acids: CASSLGGQGDQPQHF. The full variable domain, completed using reference TRBV5-1 and TRBJ1-5, is KAGVTQTPRYLIKTRGQQVTLSCSPISGHRSVSWYQQTPGQGLQFLFEYFSETQRNKGNFPGRFSGRQFSNSRSEMNVSTLELGDSALYLCASSLGGQGDQPQHFGDGTRLSIL.

This sequence joins TRBV5-4 and TRBJ2-5, with TRBD2 identical over 9 bases. The CDR3 totals 15 residues. With V trimmed by 4 bases and J by 1 base, 5 bases remained unmatched. Germline assignment: CDR1 SGHNT and CDR2 YYREEE (reference sequence). CDR3: CASSLPTSGQETQYF. In DNA, the CDR3 is TGTGCCAGCAGCCTACCGACTAGCGGCCAAGAGACCCAGTACTTC.

The chain couples TRBV5-1 to TRBJ2-7; 7 nucleotides line up with TRBD2. J gave up 7 bases and V 7 bases, and 17 bases lay outside the gene matches. Germline assignment: CDR1 SGHRS and CDR2 YFSETQ. The CDR3 spans 15 residues. CDR3 loop: CASSSGSGELGEQYF. CDR3 bases: TGCGCCAGCTCATCAGGAAGCGGGGAACTGGGGGAGCAGTACTTC.

The rearrangement uses TRBV25-1 and TRBJ2-1; possibly TRBD2 for D (5 bases). This CDR3 has 13 residues. The ends were cut back, 5 bases at V and 4 bases at J, with 9 bases in the middle. CDR1 is MGHDK and CDR2 is SYGVNS in the germline V gene. The CDR3 sequence: CASSPRGYNEQFF. CDR3 coding DNA: TGTGCCAGCAGTCCCCGGGGTTACAATGAGCAGTTCTTC.

The chain has TRBV5-1 and TRBJ2-7, with D tentatively TRBD2 (6 bases). Per germline, CDR1 SGHRS and CDR2 YFSETQ. The CDR3 is 14 amino acids. The ends were cut back, 4 bases at V and 3 bases at J, with 14 bases in the middle. This CDR3 reads CASSLNAGSYEQYF. The CDR3 DNA follows: TGCGCCAGCAGCCTTAACGCGGGAAGCTACGAGCAGTACTTC. Based on the CDR3 plus reference TRBV5-1 and TRBJ2-7, the full variable domain is KAGVTQTPRYLIKTRGQQVTLSCSPISGHRSVSWYQQTPGQGLQFLFEYFSETQRNKGNFPGRFSGRQFSNSRSEMNVSTLELGDSALYLCASSLNAGSYEQYFGPGTRLTVT.

The chain has TRBV18 and TRBJ2-3; 13 nucleotides match TRBD2. The germline gives CDR1 KGHSH, CDR2 LQKENI. The trim removed 0 bases at V and 6 bases at J, leaving 9 bases unmatched. CDR3 length: 18 residues. Here the CDR3 reads CASSPPSSGTSGTDTQYF. CDR3 sequence (DNA): TGTGCCAGCTCACCACCTTCCTCCGGGACTAGCGGGACCGATACGCAGTATTTT.

The chain is built from TRBV5-1 and TRBJ2-1; the match to TRBD2 covers 10 bases. The V segment lost 4 bases and the J segment 6 bases; nucleotides outside the gene matches: 7. Looked up from germline, CDR1 is SGHRS and CDR2 is YFSETQ. The length of the CDR3 is 15 residues. Here the CDR3 reads CASSRQREGGNEQFF. CDR3 nucleotides: TGCGCCAGCAGCCGACAGCGGGAGGGCGGCAATGAGCAGTTCTTC.

The V call is TRBV5-4, the J call TRBJ2-1; TRBD1 might be the D (6 bases). CDR3 size: 13 residues. CDR1 is SGHNT and CDR2 is YYREEE in the germline V gene (reference sequence). V lost 7 bases and J lost 4, with 12 bases in between. The CDR3 is CASGTDRYNEQFF. The CDR3 DNA reads as TGTGCCAGCGGAACGGACAGATACAATGAGCAGTTCTTC.

This chain uses TRBV5-1 with TRBJ2-5; D might be TRBD2 (5 bases). This CDR3 has 15 amino acids. From germline, CDR1 is SGHRS and CDR2 YFSETQ. The ends were cut back, 0 bases at V and 3 bases at J, with 12 bases in the middle. CDR3 amino acids: CASSLGVGVEETQYF. In DNA form, the CDR3 reads TGCGCCAGCAGCTTGGGGGTCGGGGTCGAAGAGACCCAGTACTTC.